This T cell receptor beta chain was recorded in a study of human T cells and chemical hapten exposure. Time point denoted: pre-sensitization, week 0. This sample's treatment: therapeutic diphenylcyclopropenone sensitization with weekly scalp DPC. The germline V gene encodes CDR1 DFQATT and CDR2 SNEGSKA (reference sequence). The CDR3 length is 16 residues. V lost 6 bases and J lost 0, with 15 bases in between. TCRdb re-derived calls from the RACE reads in MiXCR, one entry per CDR3 protein. Here the sample spans roughly 380,000 distinct CDR3 sequences, 5.1% being singletons. This clonotype appeared many times.

This TCR came from a woman in her fifties or sixties with alopecia areata. Some clones in this sample may be carry-over from other donors' samples. The chain combines TRBV20-1 with TRBJ1-6; D unresolved. The sequencing used whole blood, collected in connection with sensitization to the hapten diphenylcyclopropenone (DPC). This CDR3 is CSAMSQAFSYNSPLHF. For the CDR3, the DNA is TGCAGTGCCATGAGTCAGGCATTCTCCTATAATTCACCCCTCCACTTT.